This T cell receptor beta chain is from a study of T cells in Graves' hyperthyroidism and ophthalmopathy. Study-wide findings and caveats: Most clonotypes that expanded in the thyroid above 0.001 also showed up in blood.

In its sample, this clonotype was seen a few times. The antigen remains unidentified. Exclusion of a patient resulted from uncontrolled infection, other autoimmune disease, pregnancy or lactation. TCR beta CDR3 sequences were amplified from RNA transcripts. A first-round RT-PCR of the TCR CDR3 used the HTBI primer set. TCRdb independently ran MiXCR on the multiplex PCR reads; one entry per CDR3 protein. The sample lists around 660,000 distinct CDR3 sequences, nearly 45% occurring once. The CDR3 contains 18 residues. V gave up 2 bases and J gave up 0 bases, with 15 bases separating them. The germline CDR1 and CDR2 sequences are KGHDR and SFDVKD.

Sequenced material: peripheral blood or thyroid tissue (not recorded which). The receptor was derived from an adult man with Graves' disease, either hyperthyroidism or ophthalmopathy (not recorded which). The J gene is TRBJ1-4, the V gene TRBV24-1; D might be TRBD1 (6 bases). CDR3 protein: CATSDSAPTGSTNEKLFF. CDR3 sequence (DNA): TGTGCCACCAGTGATTCTGCCCCGACAGGATCAACTAATGAAAAACTGTTTTTT.